Listed here are 12 T cell receptor beta chains from one sample, sequenced in a study of neurological immune-mediated disorders. TCRdb recomputed calls from the 5' RACE reads with MiXCR, one row per CDR3 protein. The repertoire includes 20,000 to 25,000 distinct CDR3 sequences, roughly 6.3% of them detected once, and around 4.8% sits in the top ten. The sequenced sample was PBMCs. The receptors derive from a woman aged 40-49 years in good health.

This clonotype was counted at least ten times. This rearrangement joins TRBV20-1 to TRBJ2-3; D may correspond to TRBD1 or TRBD2 (5 bases each). This CDR3 comprises 13 residues. The ends were cut back, 3 bases at V and 4 bases at J, with 11 bases in the middle. Germline V gives CDR1 DFQATT, CDR2 SNEGSKA (reference sequence). The CDR3 here is CSASLPGPDTQYF. In nucleotides, the CDR3 is TGCAGTGCTAGTCTCCCGGGGCCAGATACGCAGTATTTT.

The chain uses TRBV15 and TRBJ2-3, with 9 bases fitting TRBD2. The CDR3 has 15 residues. V was pared by 2 bases and J by 8 bases, with 8 bases of the junction left unmatched. Germline-derived CDR1 and CDR2 are LNHNV and YYDKDF (reference sequence). Here the CDR3 reads CATSRTAGGRPTQYF. The CDR3 DNA follows: TGTGCCACCAGCAGAACAGCGGGAGGCCGTCCTACGCAGTATTTT.

This clonotype is medium-sized. The chain has TRBV20-1 and TRBJ1-6; tentative D call: TRBD1 (6 bases). This CDR3 contains 15 residues. V was pared by 0 bases and J by 6 bases, with 12 bases between. Germline V gene lookup returns CDR1 DFQATT and CDR2 SNEGSKA (reference sequence). The chain's CDR3 is CSARDWGQSNSPLHF. The CDR3 DNA reads as TGCAGTGCTAGAGATTGGGGGCAGAGTAATTCACCCCTCCACTTT.

This clonotype was seen repeatedly, ten times or more. CDR3: CASRKREYTDTQYF. The CDR3 region has the DNA TGTGCCAGCAGAAAGCGGGAGTATACAGATACGCAGTATTTT. The rearrangement links TRBV27 to TRBJ2-3, with 8 bases fitting TRBD2. The CDR3 length is 14 residues. Trimming took 6 bases from V and 3 from J; bases not matched to a gene: 5. Germline V gene lookup returns CDR1 MNHEY and CDR2 SMNVEV (reference sequence).

As to this clonotype: A junction end diverges from the germline sequence, so it may reflect a read error. The chain combines TRBV5-1 with TRBJ1-3, with no clear D. The CDR3 covers 14 residues. Germline-derived CDR1 and CDR2 are SGHRS and YFSETQ. Written as DNA, the CDR3 is TGCGCCAGCATCTTGGAGGGTTCCGGAAACACCATATATTTT. Encoded protein: CASILEGSGNTIYF.

This clonotype was seen at least ten times. The chain has TRBV20-1 and TRBJ1-2, with D unclear. Germline V gene sequence: CDR1 DFQATT, CDR2 SNEGSKA (reference sequence). Deletions cut 6 bases from V and 3 bases from J, with 11 bases between. The CDR3 runs to 12 residues. CDR3 bases: TGCAGTGCGTCGTCTGGGGACTATGGCTACACCTTC. Residues: CSASSGDYGYTF.

This clonotype was counted ten times or more. The V call is TRBV6-7, the J call TRBJ2-1; D gene ambiguous. TRBV6-7 is designated an ORF whose function remains uncertain. Trimming pared 8 bases from V and 6 bases from J, leaving 32 bases between. The CDR3 loop spans 19 amino acids. The DNA of the CDR3 is TGTGCCAGCTATCCTCCCAAGAGATTGGGCGTCGAGGTTTCCAATGAGCAGTTCTTC. It encodes CASYPPKRLGVEVSNEQFF.

This clonotype came up many times. The V gene is TRBV7-2, the J gene TRBJ2-1; tentatively, D is TRBD2 (6 bases). Per the germline V gene, CDR1 is SGHTA and CDR2 is FQGNSA. The CDR3 extends over 14 amino acids. Trimming removed 2 bases from V and 3 bases from J, with 8 bases in between. The CDR3 bases are TGTGCCAGCAGCTTACTAGCGAGCTACAATGAGCAGTTCTTC. Translation: CASSLLASYNEQFF.

This clonotype was seen only a few times. This chain links TRBV30 with TRBJ2-1, with D possibly matching TRBD2 (6 bases). CDR3 length: 14 residues. Trimming shortened V by 0 bases and J by 4 bases, and 10 bases separated the two germline ends. CDR1 GTSNPN and CDR2 SVGIG come from the germline V gene (reference sequence). CDR3 in DNA: TGTGCCTGGAGTGTCCGGGCGGGGTACAATGAGCAGTTCTTC. The encoded protein is CAWSVRAGYNEQFF.

Ten or more counts support this clonotype. The V gene is TRBV10-3, the J gene TRBJ2-3, with D perhaps matching TRBD2 (6 bases). The CDR3 contains 18 residues. The germline V gene encodes CDR1 ENHRY and CDR2 SYGVKD. The V and J ends lost 4 bases and 4 bases respectively, with 24 bases between them. CDR3 in DNA: TGTGCCATCAGTGTAGGTGGTATGCGGGGAGTGGATTCAGATACGCAGTATTTT. As protein: CAISVGGMRGVDSDTQYF.

This clonotype appeared many times. The chain couples TRBV20-1 to TRBJ2-1; 13 nucleotides align to TRBD2. Germline V gives CDR1 DFQATT, CDR2 SNEGSKA (reference sequence). The CDR3 has 15 amino acids. The V segment lost 5 bases and the J segment 9 bases; nucleotides outside the gene matches: 10. The CDR3 loop is CSARILAGGPVEQFF. CDR3 in DNA: TGCAGTGCTCGAATACTAGCGGGAGGGCCAGTTGAGCAGTTCTTC.

The chain recombines TRBV11-2 with TRBJ2-3; no clear D. This CDR3 spans 13 amino acids. Trimming took off 1 base at V and 4 bases at J, with 6 bases between the two ends. Per the germline V gene, CDR1 is SGHAT and CDR2 is FQNNGV. CDR3 coding DNA: TGTGCCAGCAGCTTAGGGGGATCAGATACGCAGTATTTT. Its translation is CASSLGGSDTQYF.